This T cell receptor (beta chain) is from a study of cytomegalovirus exposure and HLA in healthy donors. The table came from immunoSEQ multiplex PCR; TCRdb's copy has only in-frame clones and leaves some out. This sample has over 150,000 clones; roughly 88% occur once, and the top ten carry roughly an eighth. Germline CDR1 reads LNHDA; CDR2 reads SQIVND (reference sequence). The CDR3 runs 16 residues. V was pared by 3 bases and J by 1 base, with 14 bases between. Sequencing was done on a sample of PBMCs. The gene calls are TRBV19 and TRBJ2-3; D may be TRBD1 (5 bases). The sequence derives from a woman aged 30 to 39 in good health and CMV-seropositive. The CDR3 DNA reads as TGTGCCAGTAGTATGATTGCGACAGTGGGCACAGATACGCAGTATTTT. Amino acid sequence: CASSMIATVGTDTQYF. The full variable domain, rest sourced from reference TRBV19 and TRBJ2-3, is DGGITQSPKYLFRKEGQNVTLSCEQNLNHDAMYWYRQDPGQGLRLIYYSQIVNDFQKGDIAEGYSVSREKKESFPLTVTSAQKNPTAFYLCASSMIATVGTDTQYFGPGTRLTVL.